Shown below are 19 T cell receptor beta chains from a single sample sequenced in a study of blood T cell repertoires in COVID-19. Sequencing used immunoSEQ multiplex PCR; TCRdb keeps in-frame clones, though not all of them. The table lists about 140,000 clones, about 75% of them singletons. Sequencing was done on a sample of PBMCs or T cells enriched from blood (not recorded which). All receptors come from a woman aged 50 to 60 who had recovered from COVID-19.

The rearrangement joins TRBV3-1 (or the pseudogene TRBV3-2) to TRBJ2-1; tentatively, D is TRBD1 (6 bases). The CDR3 is made up of 12 amino acids. Germline lookup yields CDR1 LGHDT and CDR2 YNNKEL (reference sequence). V lost 3 bases to trimming and J lost 10 bases, with 10 bases between them. The CDR3 protein is CASSHFDREQFF. The CDR3 DNA reads as TGTGCCAGCAGCCATTTTGACAGGGAGCAGTTCTTC.

The chain uses TRBV27 and TRBJ2-5, with TRBD2 matching 13 bases. The CDR3 totals 15 residues. The germline V gene encodes CDR1 MNHEY and CDR2 SMNVEV (reference sequence). The ends lost 10 bases at V and 5 bases at J; junction bases unmatched: 10. The CDR3 region has the DNA TGTGCCACCATCAGGACTAGCGGGAGCGAGGAGACCCAGTACTTC. This gives the protein CATIRTSGSEETQYF.

The rearrangement links TRBV5-8 to TRBJ2-7; 8 nucleotides agree with TRBD2. CDR1 SGHTS and CDR2 YDEGEE come from the germline V gene. The CDR3 length is 14 residues. The ends lost 2 bases at V and 0 bases at J; junction bases unmatched: 1. CDR3: CASSLSGSSYEQYF. CDR3 sequence (DNA): TGTGCCAGCAGCTTAAGCGGGAGCTCCTACGAGCAGTACTTC. Complete variable domain (other parts from reference TRBV5-8 and TRBJ2-7): EAGVTQSPTHLIKTRGQQATLRCSPISGHTSVYWYQQALGLGLQFLLWYDEGEERNRGNFPPRFSGRQFPNYSSELNVNALELEDSALYLCASSLSGSSYEQYFGPGTRLTVT.

The genes are TRBV19 and TRBJ1-2; D possibly corresponds to TRBD1 (6 bases). The germline V gene has CDR1 LNHDA and CDR2 SQIVND (reference sequence). The CDR3 totals 16 residues. V was shortened by 6 bases and J by 0 bases, with 17 bases between the two germline ends. CDR3 sequence: CASSTLQGWPNYGYTF. The DNA of the CDR3 is TGTGCCAGTAGCACCTTACAGGGATGGCCTAACTATGGCTACACCTTC. Using reference TRBV19 and TRBJ1-2 for the parts outside the CDR3, the full variable domain is DGGITQSPKYLFRKEGQNVTLSCEQNLNHDAMYWYRQDPGQGLRLIYYSQIVNDFQKGDIAEGYSVSREKKESFPLTVTSAQKNPTAFYLCASSTLQGWPNYGYTFGSGTRLTVV.

The chain couples TRBV28 to TRBJ2-2; 8 nucleotides line up with TRBD2. CDR3 length: 16 amino acids. Germline assignment: CDR1 MDHEN and CDR2 SYDVKM. V gave up 7 bases and J gave up 0 bases; unmatched junction bases: 7. The CDR3 reads CASKSGSYTNTGELFF. For the CDR3, the DNA is TGTGCCAGCAAAAGCGGGAGCTACACGAACACCGGGGAGCTGTTTTTT.

This chain joins TRBV28 and TRBJ2-1; D uncertain. Germline values: CDR1 MDHEN, CDR2 SYDVKM. The CDR3 spans 12 residues. The V end lost 2 bases, the J end lost 4 bases, and 3 bases lay between the germline ends. The CDR3 nucleotides are TGTGCCAGCAGTTTACGGTACAATGAGCAGTTCTTC. Amino acids: CASSLRYNEQFF.

The chain has TRBV28 and TRBJ1-4; TRBD1 agrees at 7 bases. There are 15 residues in the CDR3. From germline, CDR1 is MDHEN and CDR2 SYDVKM. V shed 5 bases and J 1 base; nucleotides not matched to a gene: 4. This CDR3 is CASSTPGGTNEKLFF. Here the CDR3 DNA reads TGTGCCAGCAGTACACCAGGGGGAACTAATGAAAAACTGTTTTTT.

This clone was observed once. As DNA, the CDR3 is TGCGCCAGCAGCCAGCCGGACAACCCCAATTCACCCCTCCACTTT. It codes for CASSQPDNPNSPLHF. This chain links TRBV4-1 with TRBJ1-6; D might be TRBD1 (5 bases). The CDR3 length is 15 residues. CDR1 MGHRA and CDR2 YSYEKL come from the germline V gene. V lost 3 bases to trimming and J lost 7 bases, with 13 bases between them.

The V gene is TRBV12-3 or TRBV12-4, the J gene TRBJ1-5; no firm D call. V was shortened by 6 bases and J by 6 bases, with 12 bases between the two germline ends. The CDR3 runs 13 residues. DNA of the CDR3: TGTGCCAGCAGCTACACAGAGCTTCAGCCCCAGCATTTT. It encodes CASSYTELQPQHF.

This rearrangement joins TRBV27 to TRBJ1-6; D not resolved. The V end was cut by 4 bases, the J end by 2 bases, with 9 bases between. CDR1 and CDR2 (germline): MNHEY, SMNVEV (reference sequence). The CDR3 is made up of 15 amino acids. CDR3 DNA sequence: TGTGCCAGCAGTTCCCTCGAGGCCTATAATTCACCCCTCCACTTT. Residues: CASSSLEAYNSPLHF.

The V gene is TRBV5-1, the J gene TRBJ2-5; 13 bases match TRBD2. Germline CDR1 reads SGHRS; CDR2 reads YFSETQ. With 0 bases clipped from V and 1 base from J, the junction kept 9 bases outside the gene matches. The CDR3 length is 19 residues. For the CDR3, the DNA is TGCGCCAGCAGCTTGGCACTAGCGGGGGGGCTGGGGCCCCAAGAGACCCAGTACTTC. Its protein is CASSLALAGGLGPQETQYF.

The chain combines TRBV28 with TRBJ1-2; D not resolved. Looked up from germline, CDR1 is MDHEN and CDR2 is SYDVKM. V shed 3 bases and J shed 3 bases, with 23 bases lying between them. The CDR3 has 18 residues. CDR3 DNA sequence: TGTGCCAGCAGTTTTGAACCTCTCCGCGTGTCGGGTGACTATGGCTACACCTTC. Translated, it gives CASSFEPLRVSGDYGYTF.

The chain joins TRBV5-6 to TRBJ1-1, with TRBD1 matching 8 bases. This CDR3 comprises 16 residues. V lost 0 bases, J lost 1 base, and 5 bases stayed unmatched. Germline V gives CDR1 SGHDT, CDR2 YYEEEE. CDR3 DNA sequence: TGTGCCAGCAGCTTGGAGCTTACAGGGGGGAACACTGAAGCTTTCTTT. Translating gives CASSLELTGGNTEAFF.

CDR3 DNA: TGTGCCACGGAGTCGACAGGGACCTTCTCCTACAATGAGCAGTTCTTC. Protein: CATESTGTFSYNEQFF. V is TRBV10-3 and J is TRBJ2-1; 7 bases are a match to TRBD1. CDR1 and CDR2 from the germline V gene are ENHRY and SYGVKD. This CDR3 has 16 amino acids. Germline trimming cut 10 bases from V and 0 bases from J; bases unmatched to any gene: 12.

The chain has TRBV2 and TRBJ1-3; 7 bases align to TRBD1. CDR3 length equals 14 residues. Germline values: CDR1 SNHLY, CDR2 FYNNEI. The J segment lost 2 bases and the V segment lost 7 bases, leaving 5 bases of the junction unmatched. CDR3 bases: TGTGCCAGCACCCACAGGGGAGCTGGAAACACCATATATTTT. Translated: CASTHRGAGNTIYF.

The rearrangement joins TRBV5-1 to TRBJ2-2, with 10 bases fitting TRBD2. After removal of 0 bases from V and 2 bases from J, the junction contained 4 bases not matched to a gene. There are 17 residues in the CDR3. The V gene's germline CDR1 is SGHRS and CDR2 YFSETQ. The CDR3 coding sequence is TGCGCCAGCAGCTTGGGTAGCGGGAGGCCTAACACCGGGGAGCTGTTTTTT. Amino acids: CASSLGSGRPNTGELFF.

The chain uses TRBV6-2 or TRBV6-3 and TRBJ2-1; maybe TRBD2 (5 bases). There are 13 residues in the CDR3. V was clipped by 3 bases and J by 9 bases, with 12 bases between them. The germline CDR1 and CDR2 sequences are MNHEY and SVGEGT. CDR3 DNA sequence: TGTGCCAGCAGTTATGGGGAGTTGGGTGAGCAGTTCTTC. It translates to CASSYGELGEQFF.

V usage is TRBV7-2 and J usage is TRBJ2-1; D gene ambiguous. Germline V gives CDR1 SGHTA, CDR2 FQGNSA. V was trimmed by 5 bases and J by 6 bases, leaving 11 bases between them. This CDR3 is 13 amino acids long. The CDR3 DNA reads TGTGCCAGCAGCCCATCCTACGGCAATGAGCAGTTCTTC. Translated, it gives CASSPSYGNEQFF.

The chain combines TRBV6-5 with TRBJ1-2; 9 positions agree with TRBD1. There are 15 residues in the CDR3. V shed 6 bases and J 6 bases; nucleotides not matched to a gene: 11. Germline assignment: CDR1 MNHEY and CDR2 SVGAGI. The CDR3 DNA reads TGTGCCAGCAGCCCCACGACAGGGGGATTCGATGGCTACACCTTC. Translation: CASSPTTGGFDGYTF.